A single sample gave rise to the 25 T cell receptor beta chains below, sequenced in a study of T-cell reconstitution after alpha-beta-depleted transplantation in children. As it was prepared, the TCRbeta library received unique molecular identifiers. TCRdb independently ran MiXCR on the PCR reads; one entry per CDR3 protein. The sample has some 830,000 distinct CDR3 sequences, approximately 15% seen once. Sequences were derived from PBMCs, mostly from graft donor cells, sampled 360 days after TCRalphabeta/CD19-depleted stem cell transplant. Receptors were obtained from a male patient between 10 and 17 years old who had a stem cell transplant for acute lymphoblastic leukemia, so the T cells may come from the graft donor.

The rearrangement links TRBV29-1 to TRBJ2-7, with TRBD2 matching over 14 bases. Trimming took 5 bases from V and 4 from J; bases not matched to a gene: 10. Per germline, CDR1 SQVTM and CDR2 ANQGSEA. There are 16 residues in the CDR3. This CDR3 is CSVSGTSGRSLYEQYF. CDR3 nucleotide sequence: TGCAGCGTTTCCGGGACTAGCGGGAGAAGCTTATACGAGCAGTACTTC.

This chain links TRBV11-2 with TRBJ2-2, with 11 nucleotides matching TRBD2. The CDR3 has 16 amino acids. The ends lost 7 bases at V and 5 bases at J; junction bases unmatched: 9. The germline CDR1 and CDR2 sequences are SGHAT and FQNNGV. CDR3 nucleotides: TGTGCCAGCACCTACCCGGGACTAGCGGTTACCGGGGAGCTGTTTTTT. Translation: CASTYPGLAVTGELFF.

In this sample, this clonotype turned up a few times. The rearrangement uses TRBV20-1 and TRBJ2-7; possible D gene TRBD1, 6 bases. This CDR3 is built from 15 residues. Germline loops: CDR1 DFQATT, CDR2 SNEGSKA (reference sequence). V dropped 0 bases and J dropped 9 bases, with 21 bases sitting between them. CDR3 region: CSARDTGTHFLGQYF. The CDR3 region has the DNA TGCAGTGCTAGAGACACCGGGACACATTTCTTGGGGCAGTACTTC.

V is TRBV10-3 and J is TRBJ2-5; D is unresolved. V gave up 2 bases and J gave up 1 base, with 2 bases separating them. The CDR3 totals 12 residues. The germline gives CDR1 ENHRY, CDR2 SYGVKD. The chain's CDR3 is CAISEIQETQYF. DNA of the CDR3: TGTGCCATCAGTGAGATCCAAGAGACCCAGTACTTC.

This clonotype was found many times. Germline and junction disagree at one end, which may indicate a read error. V usage is TRBV5-1 and J usage is TRBJ2-7, with 9 bases lining up with TRBD1. The CDR3 length is 14 residues. In germline, CDR1 is SGHRS, CDR2 YFSETQ. Here the CDR3 DNA reads TGTGCCAGCAGTCCTAGACAGGGGGCCTACGAGCAGTACTTC. It specifies CASSPRQGAYEQYF.

The chain is built from TRBV3-1 and TRBJ2-7; 9 nucleotides align to TRBD1. V shed 4 bases, J shed 3 bases, and the junction held 7 bases outside the gene matches. Germline assignment: CDR1 LGHDT and CDR2 YNNKEL (reference sequence). The CDR3 length is 15 residues. CDR3 DNA sequence: TGTGCCAGCAGCCCCGAGAGGACAGGGGTCTACGAGCAGTACTTC. This codes for CASSPERTGVYEQYF.

This clonotype was observed at least ten times. The V gene is TRBV19, the J gene TRBJ1-1; D gene unclear. Looked up from germline, CDR1 is LNHDA and CDR2 is SQIVND (reference sequence). The CDR3 loop spans 13 amino acids. Trimming took off 4 bases at V and 1 base at J, with 7 bases between the two ends. CDR3: CASSSSGNTEAFF. The CDR3 DNA reads as TGTGCCAGTAGTAGCTCGGGGAACACTGAAGCTTTCTTT. Filled out from reference TRBV19 and TRBJ1-1, the complete variable domain reads DGGITQSPKYLFRKEGQNVTLSCEQNLNHDAMYWYRQDPGQGLRLIYYSQIVNDFQKGDIAEGYSVSREKKESFPLTVTSAQKNPTAFYLCASSSSGNTEAFFGQGTRLTVV.

The sample holds many counts of this clonotype. V gene TRBV20-1 combines with J gene TRBJ2-2; D uncertain. The ends were cut back, 1 base at V and 3 bases at J, with 12 bases in the middle. Germline loops: CDR1 DFQATT, CDR2 SNEGSKA (reference sequence). This CDR3 region has 15 residues. Written as DNA, the CDR3 is TGCAGTGCTAGAGCGTTAAGGGATTACACCGGGGAGCTGTTTTTT. This translates into CSARALRDYTGELFF.

This clonotype has only a few counts. The chain uses TRBV12-3 or TRBV12-4 and TRBJ1-6; D uncertain. V gave up 6 bases and J gave up 0 bases, with 9 bases separating them. This CDR3 has 15 amino acids. The CDR3 region is CASSLRGSYNSPLHF. CDR3 in DNA: TGTGCCAGCAGCCTGAGAGGCTCCTATAATTCACCCCTCCACTTT.

This clonotype was observed a handful of times. The gene calls are TRBV12-3 or TRBV12-4 and TRBJ1-3; D gene unclear. The ends were cut back, 4 bases at V and 0 bases at J, with 7 bases in the middle. The CDR3 consists of 14 residues. CDR3 protein: CASSSLRSGNTIYF. CDR3 sequence (DNA): TGTGCCAGCAGTTCCCTCCGCTCTGGAAACACCATATATTTT.

V and J are TRBV29-1 and TRBJ2-5; D is unclear. This CDR3 comprises 13 residues. V was pared by 7 bases and J by 5 bases, with 17 bases between. Germline CDR1 and CDR2: SQVTM and ANQGSEA. The CDR3 loop is CSAHLTEMETQYF. CDR3 nucleotide sequence: TGCAGCGCCCACTTGACTGAAATGGAGACCCAGTACTTC. The whole variable domain, filled in from reference TRBV29-1 and TRBJ2-5, reads SAVISQKPSRDICQRGTSLTIQCQVDSQVTMMFWYRQQPGQSLTLIATANQGSEATYESGFVIDKFPISRPNLTFSTLTVSNMSPEDSSIYLCSAHLTEMETQYFGPGTRLLVL.

V usage is TRBV20-1 and J usage is TRBJ2-1, with 8 bases identical to TRBD1. The CDR3 runs to 16 residues. With V trimmed by 0 bases and J by 1 base, 5 bases remained unmatched. Germline V gene lookup returns CDR1 DFQATT and CDR2 SNEGSKA (reference sequence). The CDR3 DNA reads as TGCAGTGCTAGAGATACAGGACAGGGTTCCTACAATGAGCAGTTCTTC. This sequence encodes CSARDTGQGSYNEQFF.

This sequence joins TRBV29-1 and TRBJ2-5; TRBD1 matches 7 bases. In germline, CDR1 is SQVTM, CDR2 ANQGSEA. CDR3 length equals 14 residues. J gave up 4 bases and V 3 bases, and 8 bases lay outside the gene matches. CDR3 residues: CSVEGDRARETQYF. The DNA of the CDR3 is TGCAGCGTTGAGGGCGACAGGGCCCGAGAGACCCAGTACTTC.

V usage is TRBV24-1 and J usage is TRBJ2-1, with TRBD1 identical over 11 bases. Germline assignment: CDR1 KGHDR and CDR2 SFDVKD. The CDR3 contains 17 residues. Trimming removed 1 base from V and 7 bases from J; junction bases left unmatched: 8. CDR3 in amino acids: CATSDFKDRGLRNEQFF. The DNA for the CDR3 is TGTGCCACCAGTGATTTTAAGGACAGGGGGCTCCGGAATGAGCAGTTCTTC.

There are a few counts of this clonotype. V is TRBV29-1 and J is TRBJ2-1; D call uncertain. Germline CDR1 and CDR2: SQVTM and ANQGSEA. The CDR3 has 16 amino acids. Trimming stripped 8 bases from V and 0 bases from J, with 20 bases between. The CDR3 spells CSLRGFVGSSYNEQFF. The CDR3 DNA reads as TGCAGCTTGAGAGGCTTCGTCGGAAGCTCCTACAATGAGCAGTTCTTC.

This clonotype has ten or more counts. The gene calls are TRBV20-1 and TRBJ2-1; 7 nucleotides agree with TRBD2. The CDR3 extends over 16 amino acids. The germline gives CDR1 DFQATT, CDR2 SNEGSKA (reference sequence). V shed 0 bases, J shed 3 bases, and the junction held 8 bases outside the gene matches. CDR3 loop: CSARDLDGRNYNEQFF. Written as DNA, the CDR3 is TGCAGTGCTAGAGATCTCGACGGGAGGAACTACAATGAGCAGTTCTTC.

In this sample, this clonotype turned up a few times. The chain combines TRBV7-3 with TRBJ2-1; 15 bases fit TRBD2. CDR3 length equals 17 residues. V lost 1 base and J lost 4; bases outside the gene matches: 2. CDR1 and CDR2 (germline): SGHTA, FQGTGA. Here the CDR3 reads CASSLIGLAGGYNEQFF. The CDR3 DNA is TGTGCCAGCAGCTTAATTGGACTAGCGGGAGGGTACAATGAGCAGTTCTTC. Drawing the rest from reference TRBV7-3 and TRBJ2-1, the complete variable domain is GAGVSQTPSNKVTEKGKYVELRCDPISGHTALYWYRQSLGQGPEFLIYFQGTGAADDSGLPNDRFFAVRPEGSVSTLKIQRTERGDSAVYLCASSLIGLAGGYNEQFFGPGTRLTVL.

This clonotype showed up just a few times. The J gene is TRBJ2-7, the V gene TRBV14, with 11 bases identical to TRBD2. Germline CDR1 reads SGHDN; CDR2 reads FVKESK. V shed 3 bases and J 4 bases; nucleotides not matched to a gene: 8. The CDR3 totals 16 residues. The DNA for the CDR3 is TGTGCCAGCAGCCATAGTCTGGGACTAGCGGTATACGAGCAGTACTTC. Translating gives CASSHSLGLAVYEQYF.

This clonotype was recorded a few times. V and J are TRBV4-1 and TRBJ2-7, with D possibly being TRBD1 (5 bases). This CDR3 comprises 14 residues. Germline assignment: CDR1 MGHRA and CDR2 YSYEKL. V lost 5 bases, J lost 0 bases, and 11 bases lay in between. The CDR3 loop is CASSSRQLSYEQYF. As DNA, the CDR3 is TGCGCCAGCAGCTCGAGACAGCTCTCCTACGAGCAGTACTTC.

In this sample, this clonotype turned up a few times. The CDR3 here is CASSTTSGNIGGFF. The CDR3, as DNA: TGCGCCAGCTCAACGACTAGCGGGAATATAGGGGGGTTCTTC. V and J are TRBV10-1 and TRBJ2-1, with 11 bases aligning to TRBD2. CDR3 size: 14 residues. With 8 bases clipped from V and 15 bases from J, the junction kept 15 bases outside the gene matches. Germline CDR1 and CDR2: WNHNN and SYGVQD (reference sequence).

The table lists this clonotype with a few counts. This chain connects TRBV12-3 or TRBV12-4 to TRBJ1-2; 7 nucleotides line up with TRBD1. The CDR3 runs 12 residues. V dropped 7 bases and J dropped 7; count of bases not matched to a gene: 6. CDR3: CASTLQGFGYTF. The CDR3 region has the DNA TGTGCCAGCACCCTACAGGGGTTTGGCTACACCTTC.

This chain links TRBV11-1 with TRBJ1-2; 8 nucleotides match TRBD1. J gave up 6 bases and V 0 bases, and 12 bases lay outside the gene matches. There are 17 residues in the CDR3. Germline assignment: CDR1 SGHAT and CDR2 FQDESV (reference sequence). CDR3 loop: CASSLAGRTGTGDGYTF. CDR3 DNA sequence: TGTGCCAGCAGCTTAGCGGGACGGACAGGGACAGGCGATGGCTACACCTTC.

Ten or more counts support this clonotype. This chain connects TRBV7-6 to TRBJ1-3; a weak D match, TRBD1 (5 bases). Per germline, CDR1 SGHVS and CDR2 FNYEAQ. The CDR3 covers 16 residues. V was pared by 1 base and J by 3 bases, with 13 bases between. The CDR3 sequence is CASSLETGLGGNTIYF. The CDR3 DNA reads TGTGCCAGCAGCTTAGAAACAGGCTTGGGTGGAAACACCATATATTTT.

This clonotype was seen a handful of times. This rearrangement joins TRBV7-3 to TRBJ2-7; tentatively, D is TRBD2 (6 bases). Germline-derived CDR1 and CDR2 are SGHTA and FQGTGA. Between the trimmed V and J ends, which lost 5 bases and 3 bases, there was a span of 11 bases. The CDR3 has 13 residues. CDR3: CASSRGGGYEQYF. CDR3 in DNA: TGTGCCAGCAGCAGGGGAGGTGGCTACGAGCAGTACTTC.

Only a few counts were recorded for this clonotype. The CDR3 here is CASSPGAGSTDTQYF. The DNA of the CDR3 is TGCGCCAGCAGCCCCGGAGCGGGTAGCACAGATACGCAGTATTTT. This chain joins TRBV10-2 and TRBJ2-3; TRBD2 is a possible D gene (6 bases). This CDR3 is 15 amino acids long. Germline V gene lookup returns CDR1 WSHSY and CDR2 SAAADI. Trimming removed 6 bases from V and 0 bases from J, with 13 bases in between.